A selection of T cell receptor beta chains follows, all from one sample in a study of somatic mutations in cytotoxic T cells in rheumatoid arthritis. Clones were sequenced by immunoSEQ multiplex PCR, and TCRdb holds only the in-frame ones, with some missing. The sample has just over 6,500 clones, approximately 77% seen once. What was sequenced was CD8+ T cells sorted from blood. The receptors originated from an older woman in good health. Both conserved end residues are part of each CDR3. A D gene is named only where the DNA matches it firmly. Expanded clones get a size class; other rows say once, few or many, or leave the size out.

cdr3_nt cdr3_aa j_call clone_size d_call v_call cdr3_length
TGCGCCAGCAGCTTGGCTAGCGGGGGGCATGAGCAGTTCTTC CASSLASGGHEQFF TRBJ2-1 . TRBD2 TRBV5-1 14
TGTGCCAGCAGTTACGGGGCAGGGGAAGGGCAGCCCCAGCATTTT CASSYGAGEGQPQHF TRBJ1-5 . . TRBV6-5 15
TGTGCCAGCAGCGCGATACAGGGTGACACCGGGGAGCTGTTTTTT CASSAIQGDTGELFF TRBJ2-2 . . TRBV6-4 15
TGTGCCAGCAGCCCGCGGACAGGGACCTACGAGCAGTACTTC CASSPRTGTYEQYF TRBJ2-7 . TRBD1 TRBV11-2 14
TGTGCCAGCAGTTTCCTCAACACCGGGGAGCTGTTTTTT CASSFLNTGELFF TRBJ2-2 once . TRBV27 13
TGTGCCAGTAGTATTTTAAGGGGGCGCGAGGATACGCAGTATTTT CASSILRGREDTQYF TRBJ2-3 . TRBD1 TRBV19 15
TGTGCCAGCTCACCACCGGGTAGCCCCCACAATGAGCAGTTCTTC CASSPPGSPHNEQFF TRBJ2-1 once . TRBV18 15
TGTGCCTGGAGTCCGACAGGATGGAACACTGAAGCTTTCTTT CAWSPTGWNTEAFF TRBJ1-1 . . TRBV30 14
TGCAGCGTTGAGGGCGGGGGCCTCTACAATGAGCAGTTCTTC CSVEGGGLYNEQFF TRBJ2-1 . . TRBV29-1 14
TGCAGTGCCGACGAAGCGCCTGGCTACACCTTC CSADEAPGYTF TRBJ1-2 . . TRBV20-1 11
TGCGCCAGCGGAGGACGGGATGCCGGGGCCCAGCATTTT CASGGRDAGAQHF TRBJ1-5 medium-sized . TRBV4-1 13
TGTGCCAGCAGTTTATTACTGGCAGGGGACTATGGCTACACCTTC CASSLLLAGDYGYTF TRBJ1-2 . . TRBV28 15
TGTGCCAGCAGGGGAGGAAGGCTAGCGGAGATCACAGATACGCAGTATTTT CASRGGRLAEITDTQYF TRBJ2-3 once TRBD2 TRBV7-2 17
TGCGCCAGCAGCCAAAGGCAGGGGCGCCTTGGAAACACCATATATTTT CASSQRQGRLGNTIYF TRBJ1-3 . . TRBV4-1 16
TGTGCCAGCCTCCCGGTCACTGAAGCTTTCTTT CASLPVTEAFF TRBJ1-1 . . TRBV2 11
TGTGCCAGCAGTGGGGGGGTGGGTGGCACAGATACGCAGTATTTT CASSGGVGGTDTQYF TRBJ2-3 . TRBD2 TRBV27 15
TGTGCCACCAGCAGAGATCGGAGCGGGAGGTTGAATGAGCAGTTCTTC CATSRDRSGRLNEQFF TRBJ2-1 . TRBD2 TRBV15 16
TGCGCCAGCAGCCAAGATCAATGGGCAGGGGGCACTGAAGCTTTCTTT CASSQDQWAGGTEAFF TRBJ1-1 . TRBD1 TRBV4-3 16
TGTGCCAGCAGTTTATACAGGGGGCTAGGGGAGCAGTACTTC CASSLYRGLGEQYF TRBJ2-7 . TRBD1 TRBV27 14
TGTGCCAGCAGCCCTTGGACTGAGGACAACATTCAGTACTTC CASSPWTEDNIQYF TRBJ2-4 . . TRBV11-3 14
TGTGCCAGCAGCCGAAGCGGGGTCATTAACTATGGCTACACCTTC CASSRSGVINYGYTF TRBJ1-2 . . TRBV9 15
TGTGCCAGCAGTGAATCTCGGGGGGGCGGAGATACGCAGTATTTT CASSESRGGGDTQYF TRBJ2-3 once TRBD2 TRBV6-4 15
TGTGCCAGCAGCTTTACAGGGGGGTCCTACGAGCAGTACTTC CASSFTGGSYEQYF TRBJ2-7 . TRBD1 TRBV7-3 14
TGTGCCAGCAGTTTTGAGGCGAACTATGGCTACACCTTC CASSFEANYGYTF TRBJ1-2 medium-sized . TRBV27 13
TGTGCCAGCAGTTACCGACAGTATAGCAATCAGCCCCAGCATTTT CASSYRQYSNQPQHF TRBJ1-5 few . TRBV6-5 15
TGTGCCAGCAGCTTACCCACAGGGGTCCGAGGCACCGGGGAGCTGTTTTTT CASSLPTGVRGTGELFF TRBJ2-2 . TRBD1 TRBV7-6 17
TGTGCCACCAGCAGAGATGCGGGAGGGGGACAAGAAGCTTTCTTT CATSRDAGGGQEAFF TRBJ1-1 . . TRBV15 15
TGTGCCATCCTGGCAGGCCTGGATAACAATGAGCAGTTCTTC CAILAGLDNNEQFF TRBJ2-1 . . TRBV7-9 14
TGTGCCATCAGTGAGCCGACAGGGGGGGCAACTAATGAAAAACTGTTTTTT CAISEPTGGATNEKLFF TRBJ1-4 . TRBD1 TRBV10-3 17
TGTGCCAGCAGAATCTCCGGGACAGGGACCGAGCAGTACTTC CASRISGTGTEQYF TRBJ2-7 . TRBD1 TRBV19 14
TGTGCCAGTAGTATTGGGGAGGGCTACGAGCAGTACTTC CASSIGEGYEQYF TRBJ2-7 once TRBD2 TRBV19 13
TGTGCCTGCACAAGGGGGCGGGGGGCCAACAATGAGCAGTTCTTC CACTRGRGANNEQFF TRBJ2-1 . . TRBV6-6 15
TGTGCCAGCAATGACTTAGCAGACGAGCAGTACTTC CASNDLADEQYF TRBJ2-7 . . TRBV6-1 12
TGTGCCAGCAGCCCCCCGGCAGGTGGCTACACCTTC CASSPPAGGYTF TRBJ1-2 . . TRBV6-5 12
TGTGCCAGCAGCTTAATCGGGGGACGGGGGGGAGCGGGAGTTGGGTACAATGAGCAGTTCTTC CASSLIGGRGGAGVGYNEQFF TRBJ2-1 . TRBD2 TRBV7-8 21
TGTGCCAGCAGTGAACCGGGACAGTTGAACACTGAAGCTTTCTTT CASSEPGQLNTEAFF TRBJ1-1 . TRBD1 TRBV6-1 15
TGTGCCATCAGTGAGGCAACTAGCGGGGTTTATGATGAGCAGTTCTTC CAISEATSGVYDEQFF TRBJ2-1 . TRBD2 TRBV10-3 16
TGTGCCAGCAGTTTGGGACAGCGGGACACTGAAGCTTTCTTT CASSLGQRDTEAFF TRBJ1-1 few TRBD1 TRBV27 14
TGTGCCAGCAGTCCAGGGGCGTCAGATGCCGGGGAGCTGTTTTTT CASSPGASDAGELFF TRBJ2-2 . . TRBV28 15
TGTGCCTGGAGTCAGGGGGGAACAGATACGCAGTATTTT CAWSQGGTDTQYF TRBJ2-3 . . TRBV30 13
TGTGCCAGCAGCTTGGGGCCCTACAATGAGCAGTTCTTC CASSLGPYNEQFF TRBJ2-1 . . TRBV11-3 13
TGTGCCAGCAGCTTGAAGAGACAGTACTACAATGAGCAGTTCTTC CASSLKRQYYNEQFF TRBJ2-1 once . TRBV5-6 15